The TCR beta chain under discussion was sequenced for a study of shared clonotypes between healthy human individuals. General study results and limits: The authors expected sequencing depth to affect clonotype sharing among donors. Relative to clonotypes present in all four donors, those not shared had lower generation probabilities.

On this clone: The antigen remains unidentified.

The method was immunoSEQ multiplex PCR; TCRdb's version includes in-frame clones alone and lacks a portion of them. Of approximately 2,000,000 clones in the sample, around 90% are singletons; the top ten hold 0.37%. The specimen was naive CD4+ T cells from PBMCs. Subset meaning: CD45RA+ positively selected. The clonotype comes from a man aged 18 to 35 in good health. Some clones in this sample may be carry-over from other donors' samples.

CDR3 amino acids: CASSADLGAYNEQFF. The CDR3 DNA is TGTGCCAGCAGCGCGGACTTGGGAGCCTACAATGAGCAGTTCTTC. The chain combines TRBV6-6 with TRBJ2-1; the D gene is possibly TRBD2 (5 bases). Germline V lookup: CDR1 MNHNY, CDR2 SVGAGI (reference sequence). V was trimmed by 6 bases and J by 2 bases, leaving 14 bases between them. The CDR3 totals 15 residues.